This T cell receptor beta chain was identified during a study of blood T cell repertoires in COVID-19 (dated by TCRdb to the early 2020s). With regard to the full study: The collaborator samples originated in the United States, Italy and Spain and spanned the acute and convalescent phases of COVID-19. The material from the prospective study consisted of cDNA or gDNA derived from T cells, B-cell-depleted T cells, or PBMCs. The dataset comprised deeply sampled blood TCRbeta repertoires from subjects exposed to, actively infected with, or recovered from COVID-19. Nearly every sample came with metadata listing a de-identified subject ID, COVID-19 status, age in years and sex. The repertoires were released in a freely available public database intended as a resource for research on the immune response to SARS-CoV-2. HLA class I and class II types, where available, came from metadata supplied by the sample provider rather than from assay-based typing. Samples came from the ongoing ImmuneRACE study (first 160 participants) plus 1,254 subjects from 6 global collaborators.

Overall results and qualifications from the work: How much clinical and demographic metadata was included differed by source and by participant, and the metadata was provided uncurated.

The immunoSEQ Assay, a bias-controlled multiplex PCR, was used to amplify TCRbeta CDR3 regions from genomic DNA. The original pipeline was this. The number of nucleated cells in each sample was estimated by amplification of reference gene primers within the assay. To quantify the absolute abundance of each unique TCRbeta CDR3 rearrangement, sequence reads were collapsed and filtered. For each sample, productive Simpson clonality was calculated as the square root of Simpson's diversity index over productive rearrangements. The table comes from immuneACCESS by way of TCRdb, which keeps in-frame sequences with V and J called. Part of the clones is missing from these tables; in studies checked, under half for an unresolved V gene and the rest for unknown reasons. V, J and clone size are those of that table, while D and trimming were read from the DNA. The sample records approximately 400,000 clones, around 89% of which are singletons. About 1.1% of the sample is taken by the ten largest.

Enrolling through a virtual design, the prospective study's participants ranged in age from roughly 18 to 100 years and lived across some 23 United States geographic areas. In the prospective study, participants were assigned to cohorts based on the clinical history participants reported in a screening survey and a study questionnaire. Recovered participants in ImmuneRACE Cohort 3 were defined by two consecutive negative NP/OP PCR tests, clearance by a healthcare professional, or resolution of symptoms. In the prospective study, whole blood, serum and a nasopharyngeal or oropharyngeal swab were collected from each participant by mobile phlebotomists. Over a roughly 2-month period, participants in the prospective study had the option of providing additional blood draws and questionnaires. Before DNA extraction, prospective study blood samples were shipped either frozen or at room temperature. This clone has more than one count but fewer than ten. Its antigen has not been determined. No quality values exist for individual bases; no much larger clone is one base distant.

The sequencing input was PBMCs or T cells enriched from blood (not recorded which). The receptor's source is a woman in her late teens or twenties who had recovered from COVID-19.

The DNA sequence is TGTGCCATCAGTGATAATAGCGGGGACTCCTACAATGAGCAGTTCTTC. This gives the protein CAISDNSGDSYNEQFF. The chain is encoded by TRBV10-3 joined to TRBJ2-1, with 8 bases in between that match TRBD2. From the cysteine through the phenylalanine, the CDR3 covers 16 amino acids. Only CDR3 DNA remains: 48 bases, in frame from the first base. The germline V gene gives CDR1 as ENHRY and CDR2 as SYGVKD. Relative to germline, V is missing 3 bases and J is missing 0 bases, with 4 bases of the junction outside any gene match.